The rows below give T cell receptor beta chains drawn from one sample of a study of OX40 agonist ivuxolimab in advanced cancers. Repertoires were generated with immunoSEQ multiplex PCR, while TCRdb's copy carries only in-frame clones and drops some. This sample has 50,000 or so clones, with more than 70% found just once. The sample here was CD4+ or CD8+ T cells sorted from blood, taken in a trial of the OX40 agonist ivuxolimab. The receptors stem from an adult with an advanced solid tumor such as melanoma, head and neck, liver or kidney cancer. Each CDR3 is given with its conserved first and last residue. A D gene is named only where the DNA matches it firmly. Rows give clone size only sometimes, using once, few, many, or a class for an expanded clone.

D: NA; size: few; J: TRBJ2-7; V: TRBV6-6; DNA: TGTGCCAGCAGTACTCCTAACTACGAGCAGTACTTC; CDR3: CASSTPNYEQYF
D: NA; size: NA; J: TRBJ2-1; V: TRBV7-6; DNA: TGTGCCAGCAGCTTAGGTCAGGGGACTTACAATGAGCAGTTCTTC; CDR3: CASSLGQGTYNEQFF
D: TRBD2; size: NA; J: TRBJ2-7; V: TRBV19; DNA: TGTGCCAGTAGTCAACTGGGGACTAGAGCGGAGCAGTACTTC; CDR3: CASSQLGTRAEQYF
D: NA; size: NA; J: TRBJ2-3; V: TRBV9; DNA: TGTGCCAGCTCCAGGAGGCAGGGCGGCACAGATACGCAGTATTTT; CDR3: CASSRRQGGTDTQYF
D: NA; size: NA; J: TRBJ2-7; V: TRBV7-9; DNA: TGTGCCAGCAGCTTAGCATTAACAGGCTACGAGCAGTACTTC; CDR3: CASSLALTGYEQYF
D: NA; size: NA; J: TRBJ1-2; V: TRBV6-6; DNA: TGTGCCAGCAGCGCGGAATTCTATGGCTACACCTTC; CDR3: CASSAEFYGYTF
D: NA; size: NA; J: TRBJ1-1; V: TRBV6-5; DNA: TGTGCCCGCAAGCACACTGAAGCTTTCTTT; CDR3: CARKHTEAFF
D: NA; size: few; J: TRBJ1-5; V: TRBV2; DNA: TGTGCCAGCAGTGTGATTAGGGATTCGAGTCAGCCCCAGCATTTT; CDR3: CASSVIRDSSQPQHF
D: TRBD1; size: NA; J: TRBJ1-1; V: TRBV28; DNA: TGTGCCAGCAGTGGGGGACAGGCGAACACTGAAGCTTTCTTT; CDR3: CASSGGQANTEAFF
D: NA; size: NA; J: TRBJ2-7; V: TRBV5-6; DNA: TGTGCCAGCAGCTTGGGCAGGGGAGACGAGCAGTACTTC; CDR3: CASSLGRGDEQYF
D: NA; size: NA; J: TRBJ1-1; V: TRBV5-6; DNA: TGTGCCAGCAGGCAAAGGGGGGGCGGAACTGAAGCTTTCTTT; CDR3: CASRQRGGGTEAFF
D: NA; size: NA; J: TRBJ1-4; V: TRBV19; DNA: TGTGCCAGTAGCCTTGACAGAAATGAAAAACTGTTTTTT; CDR3: CASSLDRNEKLFF
D: NA; size: once; J: TRBJ2-7; V: TRBV6-1; DNA: TGTGCCAGCAGAAAAGGGGGGGCCTACGAGCAGTACTTC; CDR3: CASRKGGAYEQYF
D: TRBD2; size: once; J: TRBJ2-1; V: TRBV6-1; DNA: TGTGCCAGCAATCTAGGGACTAGCGGCAATGAGCAGTTCTTC; CDR3: CASNLGTSGNEQFF
D: NA; size: NA; J: TRBJ2-1; V: TRBV11-1; DNA: TGTGCCAGCAGCCCCGACAGCCCCGATTCCTACAATGAGCAGTTCTTC; CDR3: CASSPDSPDSYNEQFF
D: NA; size: NA; J: TRBJ2-1; V: TRBV11-3; DNA: TGTGCCAGCAGCGGTTCGGTAAGGGGTGAGCAGTTCTTC; CDR3: CASSGSVRGEQFF
D: NA; size: NA; J: TRBJ2-7; V: TRBV29-1; DNA: TGCAGCGTTACCCGGGACATCTCCTACGAGCAGTACTTC; CDR3: CSVTRDISYEQYF
D: TRBD2; size: once; J: TRBJ2-1; V: TRBV9; DNA: TGTGCCAGCAGCGTCGGGGGTAGCGGGATATTGAATGAGCAGTTCTTC; CDR3: CASSVGGSGILNEQFF
D: NA; size: NA; J: TRBJ1-5; V: TRBV6-1; DNA: TGTGCCAGCAGTGAAGAGAAGGGCAATCAGCCCCAGCATTTT; CDR3: CASSEEKGNQPQHF
D: NA; size: NA; J: TRBJ2-7; V: TRBV5-8; DNA: TGTGCCAGCAGCTTGGGAGTTTGGGACTACGAGCAGTACTTC; CDR3: CASSLGVWDYEQYF
D: NA; size: NA; J: TRBJ2-3; V: TRBV7-2; DNA: TGTGCCAGCAGCTTAGCGCAAGGTAGTGCTACGCAGTATTTT; CDR3: CASSLAQGSATQYF
D: NA; size: NA; J: TRBJ1-1; V: TRBV9; DNA: TGTGCCAGCAGCGTAGTCGCAGAGAACACTGAAGCTTTCTTT; CDR3: CASSVVAENTEAFF
D: NA; size: NA; J: TRBJ2-7; V: TRBV2; DNA: TGTGCCAGCAGCCATCCAGGACTCCCTCGAAGCGAGCAGTACTTC; CDR3: CASSHPGLPRSEQYF
D: NA; size: NA; J: TRBJ2-7; V: TRBV19; DNA: TGTGCCAGTAGTCTTCAGGGGACTACTTCTTACGAGCAGTACTTC; CDR3: CASSLQGTTSYEQYF
D: NA; size: NA; J: TRBJ1-2; V: TRBV4-2; DNA: TGTGCCAGCAGCCAAGATCAGGCAGGGTATGGCTACACCTTC; CDR3: CASSQDQAGYGYTF
D: NA; size: NA; J: TRBJ2-3; V: TRBV21-1; DNA: TGTGCCAGCAGCAACTGGCGGAGCACAGATACGCAGTATTTT; CDR3: CASSNWRSTDTQYF
D: NA; size: NA; J: TRBJ1-2; V: TRBV5-1; DNA: TGCGCCAGCAGTGGGTTGAACTATGGCTACACCTTC; CDR3: CASSGLNYGYTF
D: TRBD2; size: NA; J: TRBJ2-1; V: TRBV19; DNA: TGTGCCAGTCGGACTAGCGGGCTCGATGAGCAGTTCTTC; CDR3: CASRTSGLDEQFF
D: NA; size: NA; J: TRBJ2-1; V: TRBV5-5; DNA: TGTGCCAGCAGCTTGAGGGGGGACTCCTACAATGAGCAGTTCTTC; CDR3: CASSLRGDSYNEQFF
D: NA; size: NA; J: TRBJ2-1; V: TRBV11-2; DNA: TGTGCCAGCAGCTTAAGTAATGAGCAGTTCTTC; CDR3: CASSLSNEQFF
D: NA; size: NA; J: TRBJ2-1; V: TRBV7-9; DNA: TGTGCCAGCAGCCCGGGACTCCCCTCCTACAATGAGCAGTTCTTC; CDR3: CASSPGLPSYNEQFF
D: NA; size: NA; J: TRBJ2-4; V: TRBV4-1; DNA: TGCGCCAGCAGCCAAGATGGCACGGTCCCCACGGCCAAAAACATTCAGTACTTC; CDR3: CASSQDGTVPTAKNIQYF
D: TRBD2; size: NA; J: TRBJ2-7; V: TRBV6-1; DNA: TGTGCCAGCAGTGTTGCTAGCGGTAACTCCTACGAGCAGTACTTC; CDR3: CASSVASGNSYEQYF
D: NA; size: NA; J: TRBJ2-3; V: TRBV6-1; DNA: TGTGCCAGCAGCCGGACTGGCGGCACAGATACGCAGTATTTT; CDR3: CASSRTGGTDTQYF
D: TRBD1; size: NA; J: TRBJ1-2; V: TRBV19; DNA: TGTGCCACCTCGGACAGGCCGAACTATGGCTACACCTTC; CDR3: CATSDRPNYGYTF
D: TRBD1; size: NA; J: TRBJ1-1; V: TRBV19; DNA: TGTGCCAGTAGTCCACGACAGGGAGGCACTGAAGCTTTCTTT; CDR3: CASSPRQGGTEAFF
D: TRBD1; size: NA; J: TRBJ2-3; V: TRBV2; DNA: TGTGCAGGGGGCGTAAGTACGCAGTATTTT; CDR3: CAGGVSTQYF
D: NA; size: NA; J: TRBJ2-7; V: TRBV5-1; DNA: TGCGCCAGCAGCCCCCCGGGACCCTACGAGCAGTACTTC; CDR3: CASSPPGPYEQYF
D: NA; size: once; J: TRBJ2-7; V: TRBV5-8; DNA: TGTGCCAGCAGCCCGCGGGGCCCAATCCACGAGCAGTACTTC; CDR3: CASSPRGPIHEQYF
D: NA; size: NA; J: TRBJ2-5; V: TRBV15; DNA: TGTGCCACCAGCAGAGAATTGAACAGGTTGCAAGAGACCCAGTACTTC; CDR3: CATSRELNRLQETQYF